This is a list of T cell receptor beta chains from one sample in a study of blood T cell repertoires in COVID-19. Method: immunoSEQ multiplex PCR; TCRdb's copy keeps in-frame clones and lacks some. Of over 70,000 clones in the sample, roughly four fifths are singletons; the top ten hold approximately 7%. The sample taken for sequencing was peripheral blood. The receptors were sampled from a man younger than 40 with COVID-19, enrolled during active disease. CDR3s include the opening cysteine and the closing phenylalanine or tryptophan. A D gene is named only where the DNA matches it firmly. The size of a clone is reported for some rows only, either as once, few or many, or as a class for expanded clones.

CDR3nt: TGTGCCAGCAGTGAAACAGGGTCCTACGAGCAGTACTTC
CDR3aa: CASSETGSYEQYF
abundance: once
v_gene: TRBV2
d_gene: NA
j_gene: TRBJ2-7

CDR3nt: TGCGCCAGCAGCCAAGCGACTAGCGGGTACCAAGAGACCCAGTACTTC
CDR3aa: CASSQATSGYQETQYF
abundance: NA
v_gene: TRBV4-1
d_gene: TRBD2
j_gene: TRBJ2-5

CDR3nt: TGTGCCAGCAGCCCCTTCGACAGGGGGGAAATAGTGCAGTATTTT
CDR3aa: CASSPFDRGEIVQYF
abundance: NA
v_gene: TRBV9
d_gene: TRBD1
j_gene: TRBJ2-3

CDR3nt: TGTGCCAGCAGTTCCGGGCCTCTAGCGGGAGGAGAGACCCAGTACTTC
CDR3aa: CASSSGPLAGGETQYF
abundance: NA
v_gene: TRBV6-2/TRBV6-3
d_gene: TRBD2
j_gene: TRBJ2-5

CDR3nt: TGTGCCAGCTCACCACCGACAGTTACTGGAAACACCATATATTTT
CDR3aa: CASSPPTVTGNTIYF
abundance: NA
v_gene: TRBV18
d_gene: NA
j_gene: TRBJ1-3

CDR3nt: TGTGCCACCAGTGATGCGTCCCTAGCGCTTTCCTACAATGAGCAGTTCTTC
CDR3aa: CATSDASLALSYNEQFF
abundance: few
v_gene: TRBV24-1
d_gene: NA
j_gene: TRBJ2-1

CDR3nt: TGTGCCAGCAGTTTCAGCGGCCTCTTCGATGAGCAGTTCTTC
CDR3aa: CASSFSGLFDEQFF
abundance: NA
v_gene: TRBV2
d_gene: NA
j_gene: TRBJ2-1

CDR3nt: TGTGCCAGCAGCTTAGGCGGCACAGATACGCAGTATTTT
CDR3aa: CASSLGGTDTQYF
abundance: NA
v_gene: TRBV7-8
d_gene: NA
j_gene: TRBJ2-3

CDR3nt: TGCGCCAGCAGTCGGGGGTTCACAGATACGCAGTATTTT
CDR3aa: CASSRGFTDTQYF
abundance: NA
v_gene: TRBV10-2
d_gene: NA
j_gene: TRBJ2-3

CDR3nt: TGTGCCAGCAGCCCCCCTAAGGGGGGGAGGGCTGAAGCTTTCTTT
CDR3aa: CASSPPKGGRAEAFF
abundance: NA
v_gene: TRBV4-2
d_gene: NA
j_gene: TRBJ1-1

CDR3nt: TGTGCCATACAGGAAACTACCTACAATGAGCAGTTCTTC
CDR3aa: CAIQETTYNEQFF
abundance: few
v_gene: TRBV10-3
d_gene: NA
j_gene: TRBJ2-1

CDR3nt: TGTGCCAGCAGGGGTGGGACTTCCTACAATGAGCAGTTCTTC
CDR3aa: CASRGGTSYNEQFF
abundance: NA
v_gene: TRBV2
d_gene: NA
j_gene: TRBJ2-1

CDR3nt: TGTGCCAGCAGCCGCCTCCGGCGGGAGACCCAGTACTTC
CDR3aa: CASSRLRRETQYF
abundance: NA
v_gene: TRBV3-1/TRBV3-2
d_gene: NA
j_gene: TRBJ2-5

CDR3nt: TGCAGCGTTGAACGGGCGGGAGCGGGCACCGGGGAGCTGTTTTTT
CDR3aa: CSVERAGAGTGELFF
abundance: NA
v_gene: TRBV29-1
d_gene: TRBD2
j_gene: TRBJ2-2

CDR3nt: TGTGCCACCAGTGACCCGACGGGACGGGGGAATGTCGCGGGAGGTACCGGGGAGCTGTTTTTT
CDR3aa: CATSDPTGRGNVAGGTGELFF
abundance: NA
v_gene: TRBV24-1
d_gene: TRBD2
j_gene: TRBJ2-2

CDR3nt: TGCGCCAGCAGCCAAGATCCATCAGGGGTTAATGAAAAACTGTTTTTT
CDR3aa: CASSQDPSGVNEKLFF
abundance: NA
v_gene: TRBV4-3
d_gene: NA
j_gene: TRBJ1-4

CDR3nt: TGTGCCAGCAGCGTACCGGGACAGGGGGTTGAGCAGTTCTTC
CDR3aa: CASSVPGQGVEQFF
abundance: NA
v_gene: TRBV5-4
d_gene: TRBD1
j_gene: TRBJ2-1

CDR3nt: TGTGCCAGCAGTTTGACAGGGGCCGGTTCACCCCTCCACTTT
CDR3aa: CASSLTGAGSPLHF
abundance: NA
v_gene: TRBV6-6
d_gene: TRBD1
j_gene: TRBJ1-6

CDR3nt: TGTGCCAGCTCACCGGGACAGGGCTATGGCTACACCTTC
CDR3aa: CASSPGQGYGYTF
abundance: NA
v_gene: TRBV18
d_gene: TRBD1
j_gene: TRBJ1-2

CDR3nt: TGCAGTGCTAGGCTCGGTTACGAGCAGTACTTC
CDR3aa: CSARLGYEQYF
abundance: few
v_gene: TRBV20-1
d_gene: NA
j_gene: TRBJ2-7

CDR3nt: TGTGCCAGCTCGGACAGGGGCGATGAGCAGTTCTTC
CDR3aa: CASSDRGDEQFF
abundance: NA
v_gene: TRBV10-3
d_gene: TRBD1
j_gene: TRBJ2-1

CDR3nt: TGTGCCAGCAGCTTAGGCTTCGGACAGGGGGCGCTGGGCTACACCTTC
CDR3aa: CASSLGFGQGALGYTF
abundance: NA
v_gene: TRBV7-8
d_gene: TRBD1
j_gene: TRBJ1-2

CDR3nt: TGTGCCAGCAGCCCCGGGGAAAACATTCAGTACTTC
CDR3aa: CASSPGENIQYF
abundance: NA
v_gene: TRBV7-2
d_gene: NA
j_gene: TRBJ2-4

CDR3nt: TGTGCCAGTAGTAAGCGGGGGGGGACCCAGTACTTC
CDR3aa: CASSKRGGTQYF
abundance: NA
v_gene: TRBV19
d_gene: TRBD2
j_gene: TRBJ2-5

CDR3nt: TGTGCCAGCAGTGATCCGGGTGCGGCTGAAGCTTTCTTT
CDR3aa: CASSDPGAAEAFF
abundance: NA
v_gene: TRBV2
d_gene: NA
j_gene: TRBJ1-1

CDR3nt: TGTGCCAGCAGCTGGGAGAGAAGTGAAGCTTTCTTT
CDR3aa: CASSWERSEAFF
abundance: NA
v_gene: TRBV5-6
d_gene: NA
j_gene: TRBJ1-1

CDR3nt: TGTGCCAGCAGTGAATCAGACAGATCCTTCAACACTGAAGCTTTCTTT
CDR3aa: CASSESDRSFNTEAFF
abundance: NA
v_gene: TRBV25-1
d_gene: NA
j_gene: TRBJ1-1

CDR3nt: TGTGCCAGCAGTGAAGAGGGGCACACTGAAGCTTTCTTT
CDR3aa: CASSEEGHTEAFF
abundance: NA
v_gene: TRBV6-1
d_gene: NA
j_gene: TRBJ1-1

CDR3nt: TGTGCCAGCAGCTTAAGGTCTGACAACTCCTACAATGAGCAGTTCTTC
CDR3aa: CASSLRSDNSYNEQFF
abundance: NA
v_gene: TRBV11-2
d_gene: NA
j_gene: TRBJ2-1

CDR3nt: TGCAGCGTTGAGGGGACAGGGTACAATGAGCAGTTCTTC
CDR3aa: CSVEGTGYNEQFF
abundance: once
v_gene: TRBV29-1
d_gene: TRBD1
j_gene: TRBJ2-1

CDR3nt: TGTGCCAGCAGCTCCGGAGGGTCGAATCAGCCCCAGCATTTT
CDR3aa: CASSSGGSNQPQHF
abundance: NA
v_gene: TRBV7-8
d_gene: NA
j_gene: TRBJ1-5

CDR3nt: TGCGCCAGCAGCCAAGGACAGGGGTATAGTAATGAGCAGTTCTTC
CDR3aa: CASSQGQGYSNEQFF
abundance: NA
v_gene: TRBV4-3
d_gene: TRBD1
j_gene: TRBJ2-1

CDR3nt: TGTGCAAGTCGCTTAGCGCACCAGCGGTACACAGATACGCAGTATTTT
CDR3aa: CASRLAHQRYTDTQYF
abundance: NA
v_gene: TRBV12-2
d_gene: NA
j_gene: TRBJ2-3

CDR3nt: TGTGCCAGCGCGGGGAATGAGCAGTTCTTC
CDR3aa: CASAGNEQFF
abundance: NA
v_gene: TRBV2
d_gene: NA
j_gene: TRBJ2-1

CDR3nt: TGCGCCAGCAGTGTTGAAGCGGACACAGATACGCAGTATTTT
CDR3aa: CASSVEADTDTQYF
abundance: NA
v_gene: TRBV5-1
d_gene: NA
j_gene: TRBJ2-3

CDR3nt: TGTGCCAGCAGCTTGGGCTGGGACAGCGCGAACACTGAAGCTTTCTTT
CDR3aa: CASSLGWDSANTEAFF
abundance: NA
v_gene: TRBV5-4
d_gene: TRBD1
j_gene: TRBJ1-1

CDR3nt: TGTGCCAGCAGACGTAATGCTAAAGATACGCAGTATTTT
CDR3aa: CASRRNAKDTQYF
abundance: NA
v_gene: TRBV2
d_gene: NA
j_gene: TRBJ2-3

CDR3nt: TGTGCCAGCTCGTCGGGGGTCAATGAGCAGTTCTTC
CDR3aa: CASSSGVNEQFF
abundance: once
v_gene: TRBV28
d_gene: NA
j_gene: TRBJ2-1

CDR3nt: TGTGCCAGCAGTGGGTCAGGGGGGTTGAACACTGAAGCTTTCTTT
CDR3aa: CASSGSGGLNTEAFF
abundance: once
v_gene: TRBV2
d_gene: TRBD1
j_gene: TRBJ1-1

CDR3nt: TGTGCCAGCAGCTTCCCTTTGACTAGCGGGACGATCCGGAATGAGCAGTTCTTC
CDR3aa: CASSFPLTSGTIRNEQFF
abundance: few
v_gene: TRBV7-9
d_gene: TRBD2
j_gene: TRBJ2-1

CDR3nt: TGTGCCAGCAGTACGCTACGTAGGAGCTCCTACAATGAGCAGTTCTTC
CDR3aa: CASSTLRRSSYNEQFF
abundance: NA
v_gene: TRBV28
d_gene: NA
j_gene: TRBJ2-1

CDR3nt: TGTGCCATCAGAGACGGGACTAAAGATACGCAGTATTTT
CDR3aa: CAIRDGTKDTQYF
abundance: once
v_gene: TRBV10-3
d_gene: TRBD2
j_gene: TRBJ2-3

CDR3nt: TGTGCCAGCAGTCTCTCCTTGGCGGGAGTCTACGAGCAGTACTTC
CDR3aa: CASSLSLAGVYEQYF
abundance: NA
v_gene: TRBV25-1
d_gene: TRBD2
j_gene: TRBJ2-7